This T cell receptor beta chain was identified in a study of Tregs in tolerant kidney transplant recipients. Germline values: CDR1 SGHVS, CDR2 FQNEAQ. The CDR3 consists of 17 residues. The V and J ends lost 2 bases and 2 bases, in that order; junction bases with no gene match: 5. Of note for this clone: The read comes to an end 3 residues before the CDR3 does, leaving the germline J gene to fill in the end.

Profiled with immunoSEQ multiplex PCR; TCRdb holds only in-frame clones, not every one. The sample holds 31,000 or so clones. The TCR originated in a human donor who received a combined kidney and bone marrow transplant. V and J are TRBV7-8 and TRBJ2-1; 11 nucleotides agree with TRBD2. This sample comprised CD8+ T cells from blood, obtained before the transplant. The CDR3 DNA, read in part, is TGTGCCAGCAGCTTAACTAGCGGGAGAGGCCCCTACAATGAG. Encoded protein: CASSLTSGRGPYNE. The whole CDR3 sequence is CASSLTSGRGPYNEQFF.